This entry lists 16 T cell receptor beta chains sequenced from one sample in a study of OX40 agonist ivuxolimab in advanced cancers. Here immunoSEQ multiplex PCR was the method, and the copy in TCRdb shows in-frame clones only, minus some. Among about 74,000 clones listed, about 84% were seen once. This specimen consisted of CD4+ or CD8+ T cells sorted from blood, obtained in a trial of the OX40 agonist ivuxolimab. All receptors derive from an adult with an advanced solid tumor such as melanoma, head and neck, liver or kidney cancer.

This clone turned up a few times. The chain employs TRBV10-3 and TRBJ1-4, with D unresolved. Germline values: CDR1 ENHRY, CDR2 SYGVKD. The CDR3 has 11 residues. V lost 6 bases to trimming and J lost 5 bases, with 4 bases between them. The DNA for the CDR3 is TGTGCCATCAGGATCAATGAAAAACTGTTTTTT. Translation gives CAIRINEKLFF.

The CDR3 bases are TGTGCCAGCAGCGGCCTAGCGGGGGGGCAGTGGGGTGAGCAGTTCTTC. It is translated as CASSGLAGGQWGEQFF. The chain combines TRBV9 with TRBJ2-1; TRBD2 agrees at 12 bases. The ends lost 3 bases at V and 9 bases at J; junction bases unmatched: 10. This CDR3 is built from 16 residues. Per the germline V gene, CDR1 is SGDLS and CDR2 is YYNGEE. The full variable domain, rest sourced from reference TRBV9 and TRBJ2-1, is DSGVTQTPKHLITATGQRVTLRCSPRSGDLSVYWYQQSLDQGLQFLIQYYNGEERAKGNILERFSAQQFPDLHSELNLSSLELGDSALYFCASSGLAGGQWGEQFFGPGTRLTVL.

This rearrangement joins TRBV30 to TRBJ2-3; unclear D gene. From germline, CDR1 is GTSNPN and CDR2 SVGIG (reference sequence). Between the trimmed V and J ends, which lost 0 bases and 0 bases, there was a span of 10 bases. The CDR3 covers 15 residues. The DNA for the CDR3 is TGTGCCTGGAGTGTACCCCAGAGGAGCACAGATACGCAGTATTTT. This gives the protein CAWSVPQRSTDTQYF.

This chain joins TRBV5-1 and TRBJ2-6; D gene uncertain. The V and J ends lost 0 bases and 1 base respectively, with 11 bases between them. CDR1 and CDR2 (germline): SGHRS, YFSETQ. This CDR3 has 17 residues. The CDR3 sequence is CASSLEGSRSGANVLTF. CDR3 bases: TGCGCCAGCAGCTTGGAAGGGTCTAGGTCTGGGGCCAACGTCCTGACTTTC.

J is TRBJ1-1 and V is TRBV18; TRBD1 agrees at 7 bases. V lost 0 bases and J lost 0; bases outside the gene matches: 4. CDR3 size: 16 residues. Germline-derived CDR1 and CDR2 are KGHSH and LQKENI. This chain's CDR3 is CASSPPTQGMNTEAFF. In nucleotides, the CDR3 is TGTGCCAGCTCACCACCTACACAGGGGATGAACACTGAAGCTTTCTTT.

Only one count was recorded for this clone. The chain combines TRBV18 with TRBJ1-4, with 11 positions matching TRBD1. Germline CDR1 and CDR2: KGHSH and LQKENI. V was pared by 3 bases and J by 8 bases, with 2 bases of the junction left unmatched. The CDR3 spans 14 residues. The CDR3 reads CASSPDRGREKLFF. The CDR3 coding sequence is TGTGCCAGCTCACCGGACAGGGGGCGAGAAAAACTGTTTTTT.

V usage is TRBV30 and J usage is TRBJ2-2; no reliable D call. V dropped 1 base and J dropped 5 bases, with 8 bases sitting between them. The CDR3 contains 13 residues. Germline CDR1 is GTSNPN and CDR2 is SVGIG (reference sequence). CDR3 in DNA: TGTGCCTGGAGTGGCGGTCTGACCGGGGAGCTGTTTTTT. It specifies CAWSGGLTGELFF.

This chain links TRBV7-9 with TRBJ2-7, with a tentative D call TRBD2 (5 bases). Germline CDR1 SEHNR, CDR2 FQNEAQ (reference sequence). There are 17 residues in the CDR3. The V and J ends lost 0 bases and 7 bases respectively, with 22 bases between them. As DNA, the CDR3 is TGTGCCAGCAGCTTAGCGGCTAGTTCCTGGACCTCGGGGGAGCAGTACTTC. It yields the protein CASSLAASSWTSGEQYF.

The chain combines TRBV4-2 with TRBJ2-7; D is undetermined. CDR1 and CDR2 (germline): LGHNA, YNFKEQ. The CDR3 is made up of 16 amino acids. Trimming cost V 4 bases and J 2 bases, with 18 bases left between them. The CDR3 here is CASSPFASLIAYEQYF. In nucleotides, the CDR3 is TGTGCCAGCAGCCCATTCGCGTCCTTAATCGCCTACGAGCAGTACTTC.

The V call is TRBV5-5, the J call TRBJ1-2; D call uncertain. V was cut by 4 bases and J by 4 bases, with 14 bases left in between. This CDR3 has 14 amino acids. Per the germline V gene, CDR1 is SGHKS and CDR2 is YYEKEE (reference sequence). The CDR3, as DNA: TGTGCCAGCAGCCCCAGTCCGGGCTCCTATGGCTACACCTTC. As protein: CASSPSPGSYGYTF.

The rearrangement uses TRBV2 and TRBJ2-1; TRBD2 agrees at 7 bases. The CDR3 has 17 amino acids. Germline-derived CDR1 and CDR2 are SNHLY and FYNNEI. V gave up 1 base and J gave up 2 bases; unmatched junction bases: 8. The CDR3 DNA reads TGTGCCAGCAGTGAAGGGTCCTGGGGGGGGACCTACAATGAGCAGTTCTTC. This gives the protein CASSEGSWGGTYNEQFF.

CDR3 bases: TGTGCCAGCAGCTTGACCGGATACGAGCAGTACTTC. Amino acids: CASSLTGYEQYF. The J gene is TRBJ2-7, the V gene TRBV7-2; D ambiguous. Between the trimmed V and J ends, which lost 3 bases and 4 bases, there was a span of 7 bases. This CDR3 comprises 12 residues. CDR1 and CDR2 (germline): SGHTA, FQGNSA.

The chain recombines TRBV10-2 with TRBJ2-7; D tentatively reads TRBD1 or TRBD2 (5 bases each). Germline CDR1 and CDR2: WSHSY and SAAADI. This CDR3 comprises 16 residues. Trimming cost V 5 bases and J 3 bases, with 20 bases left between them. The CDR3 coding sequence is TGCGCCAGCAGTTACGGGACCTCCCTGTTGGACTACGAGCAGTACTTC. This codes for CASSYGTSLLDYEQYF.

This clone showed up just a few times. The chain carries TRBV6-5 and TRBJ1-6; D perhaps matches TRBD1 (5 bases). The CDR3 sequence is 13 residues long. Germline CDR1 MNHEY, CDR2 SVGAGI. The DNA of the CDR3 is TGTGCGACAGCGCTCTCCTATAATTCACCCCTCCACTTT. This encodes CATALSYNSPLHF.

This rearrangement joins TRBV4-1 to TRBJ1-5, with a possible D match to TRBD1 (5 bases). This CDR3 contains 13 residues. Trimming removed 3 bases from V and 6 bases from J, with 9 bases in between. The germline V gene encodes CDR1 MGHRA and CDR2 YSYEKL. For the CDR3, the DNA is TGCGCCAGCAGCCACTCTACAGGTCAGCCCCAGCATTTT. Translating it yields CASSHSTGQPQHF.

The chain links TRBV5-8 to TRBJ2-4; 7 positions match TRBD1. The CDR3 sequence is 16 residues long. Germline trimming cut 4 bases from V and 8 bases from J; bases unmatched to any gene: 15. Looked up from germline, CDR1 is SGHTS and CDR2 is YDEGEE. The CDR3 spells CASSQDRNQLWDIQYF. The CDR3 coding sequence is TGTGCCAGCAGCCAGGACAGGAACCAACTCTGGGACATTCAGTACTTC.